This TCR beta chain comes out of a study of CXCR3-negative and CXCR3-positive naive CD8 T cells. Study details: TRB reads totalled about 140 million, about 1.5 +/- 0.3 million per library. Study-level points and caveats: Memory CD8+ cells had much lower diversity, and both naive subsets had comparably high diversity. TRBV-TRBJ usage matched between naive CXCR3-negative and CXCR3-positive cells but not between memory cells. CXCR3 levels fell partly with cryopreservation; most assays relied on fresh PBMCs.

This clonotype ranks as medium-sized in terms of frequency. Its antigen is still unknown. In germline, CDR1 is DFQATT, CDR2 SNEGSKA (reference sequence). The CDR3 is 15 amino acids. With UMI labels, 5' RACE was used to prepare the TRB cDNA libraries. From its re-call of the 5' RACE reads, TCRdb lists each CDR3 protein once, without DNA. The repertoire table contains about 43,000 distinct CDR3 sequences. This chain joins TRBV20-1 and TRBJ2-3; TCRdb proposes TRBD2, but this gene call is untestable without DNA. This receptor was identified in a human donor in good health. Some clones in this sample may be carry-over from other donors' samples. Sequencing used memory CD8+ T cells from blood. This CDR3 reads CSARAGPLYTDTQYF.